The sequence of this T cell receptor (beta chain) was determined in a study of blood T cell repertoires in COVID-19. This clone was observed a few times. The protocol was immunoSEQ multiplex PCR, while the TCRdb copy is restricted to in-frame clones and leaves out a portion. Here the sample spans a few hundred thousand clones, around 87% being singletons. This CDR3 spans 15 amino acids. Germline values: CDR1 MDHEN, CDR2 SYDVKM. The ends lost 6 bases at V and 7 bases at J; junction bases unmatched: 5. Sequencing was done on a sample of peripheral blood. The TCR was taken from a man aged 18 to 30 with active or convalescent COVID-19. The rearrangement uses TRBV28 and TRBJ1-6, with 11 bases identical to TRBD1. CDR3 DNA: TGTGCCAGCAGACCGGACAGGGGGCCAAATTCACCCCTCCACTTT. It specifies CASRPDRGPNSPLHF.